The 26 T cell receptor beta chains in this list originate from one sample, sequenced in a study of CDR3 diversity in severe acne. One entry per CDR3 protein results from TCRdb running MiXCR on the PCR reads. Here the sample spans 85,000 to 120,000 distinct CDR3 sequences, 51% being singletons. Sequencing was performed on blood. The source is a male donor with acne.

The chain joins TRBV27 to TRBJ2-7; D unclear. V lost 8 bases, J lost 3 bases, and 20 bases lay in between. Germline CDR1 is MNHEY and CDR2 is SMNVEV (reference sequence). The CDR3 spans 15 residues. The CDR3 nucleotides are TGTGCCAGCCGACCGGTGGTGACGCTTGACTACGAGCAGTACTTC. Translating it yields CASRPVVTLDYEQYF.

V and J are TRBV12-3 or TRBV12-4 and TRBJ2-7; weak D call: TRBD2 (5 bases). The CDR3 totals 13 residues. V shed 8 bases and J shed 3 bases, with 14 bases lying between them. CDR3 bases: TGTGCCAGCGGAGGCGGGTACGACTACGAGCAGTACTTC. This codes for CASGGGYDYEQYF.

This chain uses TRBV6-6 with TRBJ2-7; 9 nucleotides line up with TRBD1. The J segment lost 3 bases and the V segment lost 4 bases, leaving 4 bases of the junction unmatched. From germline, CDR1 is MNHNY and CDR2 SVGAGI (reference sequence). CDR3 size: 14 residues. The CDR3 sequence is CASSSRTGDYEQYF. The CDR3 nucleotides read TGTGCCAGCAGTTCCAGGACAGGGGACTACGAGCAGTACTTC.

This clonotype was found a few times. A much bigger clone sits one base away, suggesting this may be a read error. The chain carries TRBV20-1 and TRBJ1-1; no reliable D call. Germline V gene lookup returns CDR1 DFQATT and CDR2 SNEGSKA (reference sequence). This CDR3 comprises 14 residues. Trimming cost V 0 bases and J 7 bases, with 15 bases left between them. CDR3 nucleotides: TGCAGTGCTAGAGATAGAATGGTGTCGGATGAAGCTTTCTTT. Its protein product is CSARDRMVSDEAFF.

This clonotype was detected ten times or more. The genes are TRBV9 and TRBJ2-7; 8 nucleotides agree with TRBD2. J was trimmed by 3 bases and V by 3 bases; bases with no gene match: 2. Germline CDR1 and CDR2: SGDLS and YYNGEE. This CDR3 has 13 amino acids. Here the CDR3 DNA reads TGTGCCAGCAGCGGGCGGGGGGACTACGAGCAGTACTTC. Translation gives CASSGRGDYEQYF.

The V gene is TRBV12-3 or TRBV12-4, the J gene TRBJ2-2, with 10 bases aligning to TRBD2. Trimming at V came to 4 bases and at J to 5 bases, leaving 10 bases not matched to a gene. The CDR3 covers 17 residues. CDR3 sequence reads: CASSSSSGTSATGELFF. The CDR3 DNA is TGTGCCAGCAGTTCATCATCCGGGACTAGCGCGACCGGGGAGCTGTTTTTT.

The V and J genes are TRBV10-3 and TRBJ2-3; D tentatively reads TRBD1 or TRBD2 (5 bases each). V dropped 10 bases and J dropped 7 bases, with 15 bases sitting between them. This CDR3 has 12 residues. CDR1 is ENHRY, CDR2 SYGVKD, per germline. The CDR3, as DNA: TGTGCCAGCAGGGAGCTCGGCAATACGCAGTATTTT. Encoded protein: CASRELGNTQYF.

The rearrangement links TRBV15 to TRBJ2-7; 8 bases line up with TRBD1. This CDR3 has 14 amino acids. Looked up from germline, CDR1 is LNHNV and CDR2 is YYDKDF (reference sequence). V was clipped by 3 bases and J by 3 bases; unmatched bases: 4. The DNA for the CDR3 is TGTGCCACCAGCAGCCAGGACAGGGACTACGAGCAGTACTTC. Translated: CATSSQDRDYEQYF.

The chain recombines TRBV4-1 with TRBJ1-1; tentatively, D is TRBD1 (5 bases). Deletions cut 0 bases from V and 4 bases from J, with 12 bases between. The CDR3 is 15 amino acids. Germline V CDR1 and CDR2: MGHRA, YSYEKL. This CDR3 reads CASSQDLGGITEAFF. As DNA, the CDR3 is TGCGCCAGCAGCCAAGATCTGGGGGGGATCACTGAAGCTTTCTTT.

CDR3 DNA: TGCAGTGCTAGCTCTCAGACTAGCGGATCCCAAGAGACCCAGTACTTC. Its protein product is CSASSQTSGSQETQYF. The J gene is TRBJ2-5, the V gene TRBV20-1; 9 bases align to TRBD2. V was clipped by 3 bases and J by 1 base; unmatched bases: 9. Per the germline V gene, CDR1 is DFQATT and CDR2 is SNEGSKA (reference sequence). The CDR3 sequence is 16 residues long.

The chain uses TRBV25-1 and TRBJ1-2, with TRBD1 identical over 7 bases. The CDR3 extends over 16 amino acids. Germline loops: CDR1 MGHDK, CDR2 SYGVNS. V lost 3 bases and J lost 5; bases outside the gene matches: 12. CDR3 amino acids: CASSDGGGLDSYGYTF. CDR3 sequence (DNA): TGTGCCAGCAGTGATGGAGGGGGCCTTGATTCGTATGGCTACACCTTC.

The chain combines TRBV7-2 with TRBJ2-7; the match to TRBD1 covers 9 bases. The CDR3 is 15 residues long. V was pared by 2 bases and J by 2 bases, with 4 bases of the junction left unmatched. Germline values: CDR1 SGHTA, CDR2 FQGNSA. The CDR3, as DNA: TGTGCCAGCAGCTTATTCGGGACAGGGACCTACGAGCAGTACTTC. It specifies CASSLFGTGTYEQYF.

This chain connects TRBV25-1 to TRBJ1-2; D is uncertain. CDR1 MGHDK and CDR2 SYGVNS come from the germline V gene. Trimming removed 2 bases at V and 7 bases at J, with 11 bases between. The CDR3 consists of 13 residues. The CDR3 loop reads CASSESGSFGYTF. DNA of the CDR3: TGTGCCAGCAGTGAAAGCGGAAGTTTTGGCTACACCTTC.

The V and J genes are TRBV24-1 and TRBJ2-5; D unclear. Germline values: CDR1 KGHDR, CDR2 SFDVKD. V gave up 6 bases and J gave up 2 bases, with 9 bases separating them. The CDR3 consists of 13 residues. The CDR3: CATSQDLQETQYF. CDR3 nucleotide sequence: TGTGCCACCAGTCAAGACCTACAAGAGACCCAGTACTTC.

The V gene is TRBV19, the J gene TRBJ2-7; no reliable D call. Germline CDR1 is LNHDA and CDR2 is SQIVND (reference sequence). This CDR3 comprises 14 residues. V lost 5 bases and J 0 bases, leaving 11 bases between the germline ends. The CDR3 here is CASSPAGLSYEQYF. DNA of the CDR3: TGTGCCAGTAGTCCGGCAGGCCTCTCCTACGAGCAGTACTTC.

The chain combines TRBV10-3 with TRBJ2-1; the match to TRBD2 covers 8 bases. The CDR3 runs 14 residues. After removal of 7 bases from V and 8 bases from J, the junction contained 10 bases not matched to a gene. In germline, CDR1 is ENHRY, CDR2 SYGVKD. Written as DNA, the CDR3 is TGTGCCATCACCCCCGGACTAGCAGATCATGAGCAGTTCTTC. Protein: CAITPGLADHEQFF.

There are a few counts of this clonotype. The CDR3 is CASSVQGAGNQPQHF. The CDR3 bases are TGTGCCAGCAGCGTACAGGGGGCCGGCAATCAGCCCCAGCATTTT. V and J are TRBV5-5 and TRBJ1-5, with 9 positions matching TRBD1. Germline V lookup: CDR1 SGHKS, CDR2 YYEKEE (reference sequence). Trimming removed 4 bases from V and 2 bases from J; junction bases left unmatched: 4. The CDR3 spans 15 residues.

This clonotype was observed many times. The rearrangement joins TRBV27 to TRBJ2-7; 7 bases align to TRBD1. The V segment lost 10 bases and the J segment 2 bases; nucleotides outside the gene matches: 5. The CDR3 loop spans 12 amino acids. Germline CDR1 and CDR2: MNHEY and SMNVEV (reference sequence). The CDR3 loop is CATQGRAYEQYF. The CDR3 coding sequence is TGTGCCACACAGGGGAGAGCCTACGAGCAGTACTTC.

V gene TRBV20-1 combines with J gene TRBJ2-7; 10 positions match TRBD2. After removal of 0 bases from V and 6 bases from J, the junction contained 11 bases not matched to a gene. Germline V gene data show CDR1 as DFQATT and CDR2 as SNEGSKA (reference sequence). This CDR3 spans 16 amino acids. The CDR3 here is CSARDVTSGTSSEQYF. The DNA for the CDR3 is TGCAGTGCTAGAGATGTAACTAGCGGGACTTCTTCCGAGCAGTACTTC.

In this sample, this clonotype turned up once. The V gene is TRBV24-1, the J gene TRBJ2-3; 7 bases fit TRBD2. This CDR3 has 15 amino acids. Trimming removed 5 bases from V and 2 bases from J; junction bases left unmatched: 6. Looked up from germline, CDR1 is KGHDR and CDR2 is SFDVKD. CDR3 sequence reads: CATSGASGLTDTQYF. The DNA for the CDR3 is TGTGCCACCAGTGGGGCTAGCGGCCTCACAGATACGCAGTATTTT.

Ten or more counts support this clonotype. The rearrangement links TRBV20-1 to TRBJ2-2; D is undetermined. There are 11 residues in the CDR3. The V gene lost 6 bases and the J gene lost 7 bases, with 9 bases spanning the gap. CDR1 is DFQATT and CDR2 is SNEGSKA in the germline V gene (reference sequence). CDR3 protein: CSAPWVGELFF. Here the CDR3 DNA reads TGCAGTGCCCCGTGGGTCGGGGAGCTGTTTTTT.

A few counts support this clonotype. This chain uses TRBV6-2 or TRBV6-3 with TRBJ1-1; tentative D call: TRBD1 (6 bases). The CDR3 has 14 amino acids. CDR1 and CDR2 from the germline V gene are MNHEY and SVGEGT. V gave up 6 bases and J gave up 3 bases, with 14 bases separating them. DNA for the CDR3: TGTGCCAGCAGGGTAAAGAGGGGGGACACTGAAGCTTTCTTT. Translated: CASRVKRGDTEAFF.

Many counts were recorded for this clonotype. The chain has TRBV7-3 and TRBJ2-3; 7 bases line up with TRBD2. CDR1 and CDR2 (germline): SGHTA, FQGTGA. This CDR3 has 15 residues. With V trimmed by 2 bases and J by 3 bases, 5 bases remained unmatched. The CDR3 reads CASSLRSGGTDTQYF. In DNA form, the CDR3 reads TGTGCCAGCAGCTTACGATCGGGAGGTACAGATACGCAGTATTTT.

This clonotype was seen more than once but under ten times. The chain is built from TRBV9 and TRBJ1-3; D ambiguous. The CDR3 consists of 14 residues. Germline loops: CDR1 SGDLS, CDR2 YYNGEE. Between the trimmed V and J ends, which lost 0 bases and 2 bases, there was a span of 6 bases. The CDR3 protein is CASSVAGAGNTIYF. CDR3 DNA sequence: TGTGCCAGCAGCGTAGCCGGGGCTGGAAACACCATATATTTT.

This clonotype showed up many times. The V gene is TRBV20-1, the J gene TRBJ2-5, with D maybe TRBD1 (6 bases). The CDR3 contains 14 residues. V was pared by 6 bases and J by 0 bases, with 14 bases between. Per the germline V gene, CDR1 is DFQATT and CDR2 is SNEGSKA (reference sequence). In DNA, the CDR3 is TGCAGTGCCCGGCGAAGGGGGTACCAAGAGACCCAGTACTTC. Protein: CSARRRGYQETQYF.

The chain joins TRBV7-8 to TRBJ1-1; D is undetermined. This CDR3 has 12 amino acids. The V gene lost 2 bases and the J gene lost 5 bases, with 6 bases spanning the gap. The germline V gene has CDR1 SGHVS and CDR2 FQNEAQ. CDR3 bases: TGTGCCAGCAGCTTACTGGGTACTGAAGCTTTCTTT. It specifies CASSLLGTEAFF.